These 29 T cell receptor beta chains were all obtained from the same sample, sequenced in a study of cytomegalovirus exposure and HLA in healthy donors. Primers included in the PCR were 60 Vbeta and 13 Jbeta primers. Produced via immunoSEQ multiplex PCR; TCRdb's table is partial and in-frame only. This sample has about 130,000 clones; roughly four fifths occur once, and the top ten carry over 1.5%. The specimen was PBMCs. The source is a woman between 45 and 65 years old in good health and CMV-seronegative.

This chain connects TRBV4-1 to TRBJ1-4, with 9 nucleotides matching TRBD1. CDR3 length equals 15 residues. V lost 2 bases to trimming and J lost 7 bases; unmatched junction nucleotides: 5. From germline, CDR1 is MGHRA and CDR2 YSYEKL. CDR3 region: CASSQPTGGGEKLFF. The CDR3, as DNA: TGCGCCAGCAGCCAACCGACAGGGGGAGGTGAAAAACTGTTTTTT.

The chain carries TRBV18 and TRBJ2-1; 14 nucleotides agree with TRBD2. The germline gives CDR1 KGHSH, CDR2 LQKENI. The CDR3 totals 15 residues. V was pared by 6 bases and J by 10 bases, with 8 bases of the junction left unmatched. The CDR3, as DNA: TGTGCCAGCTCGCTGCAGGGACTAGCGGGAGACGAGCAGTTCTTC. Amino acid sequence: CASSLQGLAGDEQFF.

The chain is built from TRBV19 and TRBJ2-7, with TRBD1 matching over 7 bases. This CDR3 is built from 13 residues. V trimming: 10 bases; J trimming: 5 bases; junction bases outside the gene matches: 11. Per the germline V gene, CDR1 is LNHDA and CDR2 is SQIVND (reference sequence). The CDR3 loop is CATRTGVFHEQYF. In DNA form, the CDR3 reads TGTGCCACTAGAACAGGGGTTTTCCACGAGCAGTACTTC.

The rearrangement links TRBV6-5 to TRBJ2-7; 10 bases are a match to TRBD1. The CDR3 spans 13 residues. J gave up 2 bases and V 11 bases, and 6 bases lay outside the gene matches. Germline V gene data show CDR1 as MNHEY and CDR2 as SVGAGI. The CDR3: CAVGGQGAYEQYF. In nucleotides, the CDR3 is TGTGCCGTCGGTGGACAGGGGGCCTACGAGCAGTACTTC.

This clone has a handful of counts. The chain combines TRBV30 with TRBJ2-2; 7 bases agree with TRBD2. Trimming took 2 bases from V and 2 from J; bases not matched to a gene: 2. The CDR3 has 14 residues. Germline V gene sequence: CDR1 GTSNPN, CDR2 SVGIG (reference sequence). The DNA for the CDR3 is TGTGCCTGGAGTCGGGAGGTAAACACCGGGGAGCTGTTTTTT. Protein sequence: CAWSREVNTGELFF.

The rearrangement uses TRBV19 and TRBJ1-2; D remains ambiguous. V lost 3 bases and J lost 6, with 11 bases in between. Germline V gene sequence: CDR1 LNHDA, CDR2 SQIVND (reference sequence). There are 13 residues in the CDR3. The CDR3 region has the DNA TGTGCCAGTAGTATCAGAGGGCGCGATGGCTACACCTTC. Translated: CASSIRGRDGYTF.

The chain has TRBV25-1 and TRBJ2-7; TRBD2 might be the D (6 bases). Per the germline V gene, CDR1 is MGHDK and CDR2 is SYGVNS. The CDR3 is 16 residues long. The ends were cut back, 4 bases at V and 0 bases at J, with 16 bases in the middle. The CDR3 DNA reads as TGTGCCAGCAGTGGAGTTACGGGGGAGTTCTCCTACGAGCAGTACGTC. Translated: CASSGVTGEFSYEQYV.

This chain connects TRBV19 to TRBJ1-1; possibly TRBD1 for D (5 bases). This CDR3 has 12 amino acids. Germline V gives CDR1 LNHDA, CDR2 SQIVND (reference sequence). Trimming stripped 1 base from V and 11 bases from J, with 11 bases between. This chain's CDR3 is CASSIGSGRAFF. Here the CDR3 DNA reads TGTGCCAGTAGTATAGGGTCAGGGAGGGCTTTCTTT.

Written as DNA, the CDR3 is TGCGCCAGCAGCTTTCGGGTAGCGAGCTCCTACGAGCAGTACTTC. Its protein is CASSFRVASSYEQYF. This chain links TRBV5-1 with TRBJ2-7; a weak D match, TRBD2 (5 bases). The CDR3 length is 15 residues. The germline V gene has CDR1 SGHRS and CDR2 YFSETQ. V was shortened by 2 bases and J by 0 bases, with 12 bases between the two germline ends.

J is TRBJ2-1 and V is TRBV19; 15 nucleotides match TRBD2. V shed 6 bases and J 7 bases; nucleotides not matched to a gene: 7. The CDR3 length is 16 residues. Germline CDR1 LNHDA, CDR2 SQIVND (reference sequence). The CDR3 reads CASRGWTSGRGNEQFF. The CDR3 DNA sequence: TGTGCCAGTAGGGGATGGACTAGCGGGAGGGGTAATGAGCAGTTCTTC.

CDR3 in amino acids: CAWNLGPSPDQPQHF. DNA of the CDR3: TGTGCCTGGAACTTGGGGCCCTCCCCGGATCAGCCCCAGCATTTT. V gene TRBV30 combines with J gene TRBJ1-5; D might be TRBD1 (5 bases). The CDR3 is 15 amino acids. Trimming cost V 4 bases and J 5 bases, with 18 bases left between them. Germline V gene sequence: CDR1 GTSNPN, CDR2 SVGIG (reference sequence).

The chain carries TRBV6-1 and TRBJ1-2; a weak D match, TRBD1 (6 bases). V was clipped by 4 bases and J by 8 bases, with 14 bases between them. Germline V gene sequence: CDR1 MNHNS, CDR2 SASEGT. There are 13 residues in the CDR3. CDR3 nucleotide sequence: TGTGCCAGCAGTGCCGAGGGGGGGCTCGGCTACACCTTC. As protein: CASSAEGGLGYTF.

This chain joins TRBV19 and TRBJ1-5; TRBD1 matches 9 bases. The CDR3 covers 14 residues. Germline V gives CDR1 LNHDA, CDR2 SQIVND (reference sequence). V gave up 3 bases and J gave up 4 bases; unmatched junction bases: 1. CDR3 nucleotide sequence: TGTGCCAGTAGTATGACAGGGGGGAATCAGCCCCAGCATTTT. This encodes CASSMTGGNQPQHF.

This clone was counted between two and nine times. V usage is TRBV7-2 and J usage is TRBJ2-1; a weak D match, TRBD2 (6 bases). Germline assignment: CDR1 SGHTA and CDR2 FQGNSA. V lost 0 bases and J 4 bases, leaving 16 bases between the germline ends. The CDR3 is 17 residues long. CDR3 amino acids: CASSLALRAGPYNEQFF. CDR3 DNA sequence: TGTGCCAGCAGCTTAGCGCTTAGGGCGGGACCGTACAATGAGCAGTTCTTC. Complete variable domain (other parts from reference TRBV7-2 and TRBJ2-1): GAGVSQSPSNKVTEKGKDVELRCDPISGHTALYWYRQSLGQGLEFLIYFQGNSAPDKSGLPSDRFSAERTGGSVSTLTIQRTQQEDSAVYLCASSLALRAGPYNEQFFGPGTRLTVL.

The chain recombines TRBV4-1 with TRBJ2-7; TRBD2 matches 9 bases. This CDR3 is built from 16 residues. Germline V lookup: CDR1 MGHRA, CDR2 YSYEKL. V trimming: 4 bases; J trimming: 3 bases; junction bases outside the gene matches: 10. The CDR3 loop reads CASSLPGAGGRYEQYF. In nucleotides, the CDR3 is TGCGCCAGCAGCCTACCCGGAGCGGGAGGCCGCTACGAGCAGTACTTC.

In DNA form, the CDR3 reads TGTGCCACCAGCAGAGACCGACGCGGGGGTGGCTACACCTTC. Protein product: CATSRDRRGGGYTF. The V call is TRBV15, the J call TRBJ1-2; tentatively, D is TRBD1 (5 bases). V was shortened by 0 bases and J by 7 bases, with 12 bases between the two germline ends. Germline CDR1 is LNHNV and CDR2 is YYDKDF (reference sequence). CDR3 length: 14 amino acids.

The V gene is TRBV6-1, the J gene TRBJ2-4, with TRBD2 identical over 10 bases. Germline V lookup: CDR1 MNHNS, CDR2 SASEGT. CDR3 size: 15 residues. V lost 10 bases, J lost 7 bases, and 13 bases stayed unmatched. CDR3 DNA sequence: TGTGCCACTTTACCTCACAGCGGGAGGGAGAACATTCAGTACTTC. It yields the protein CATLPHSGRENIQYF.

This clone was seen more than once but under ten times. This chain's CDR3 is CASSLGGAGARASNEQFF. The DNA of the CDR3 is TGTGCCAGCAGTTTGGGAGGGGCGGGGGCGCGGGCTAGCAATGAGCAGTTCTTC. The chain employs TRBV27 and TRBJ2-1; the D gene is possibly TRBD2 (7 bases). Germline V lookup: CDR1 MNHEY, CDR2 SMNVEV (reference sequence). The CDR3 has 18 residues. V lost 3 bases and J lost 6, with 24 bases in between.

The chain uses TRBV7-9 and TRBJ2-7; D perhaps matches TRBD1 (6 bases). CDR3 size: 15 residues. V lost 3 bases and J lost 4, with 16 bases in between. Germline assignment: CDR1 SEHNR and CDR2 FQNEAQ (reference sequence). The CDR3 reads CASSFSPITGYEQYF. CDR3 nucleotide sequence: TGTGCCAGCAGCTTTTCCCCCATTACAGGGTACGAGCAGTACTTC.

This clone was picked up one time. The rearrangement joins TRBV5-1 to TRBJ2-5, with a possible D match to TRBD1 (6 bases). Germline CDR1 is SGHRS and CDR2 is YFSETQ. The CDR3 contains 14 residues. V was pared by 5 bases and J by 2 bases, with 13 bases between. CDR3 DNA: TGCGCCAGCAGTCTCGGGACAACACAAGAGACCCAGTACTTC. Translating it yields CASSLGTTQETQYF.

This clone has only a few counts. The rearrangement uses TRBV29-1 and TRBJ2-7; 8 bases fit TRBD1. Looked up from germline, CDR1 is SQVTM and CDR2 is ANQGSEA. CDR3 length equals 11 residues. V lost 4 bases, J lost 5 bases, and 1 base stayed unmatched. The CDR3 nucleotides read TGCAGCGTTGGGACAGGGAACGAGCAGTACGTC. Protein product: CSVGTGNEQYV.

The V call is TRBV5-1, the J call TRBJ2-3; TRBD1 matches 7 bases. The trim removed 1 base at V and 4 bases at J, leaving 6 bases unmatched. Germline V lookup: CDR1 SGHRS, CDR2 YFSETQ. This CDR3 has 15 residues. This CDR3 reads CASSLTGVGADTQYF. The CDR3 nucleotides are TGCGCCAGCAGCTTGACAGGGGTGGGGGCAGATACGCAGTATTTT.

This clone was observed a handful of times. V is TRBV6-1 and J is TRBJ1-3; D uncertain. V gave up 6 bases and J gave up 1 base, with 10 bases separating them. The CDR3 has 14 amino acids. The V gene's germline CDR1 is MNHNS and CDR2 SASEGT. The CDR3: CASRHDVSGNTIYF. The CDR3 DNA is TGTGCCAGCAGACACGATGTATCTGGAAACACCATATATTTT.

This sequence joins TRBV7-3 and TRBJ1-1; a possible D gene is TRBD1 (5 bases). There are 13 residues in the CDR3. V lost 4 bases to trimming and J lost 6 bases, with 12 bases between them. CDR1 is SGHTA and CDR2 is FQGTGA in the germline V gene. Here the CDR3 DNA reads TGTGCCAGCAGCTCTGGTGGCAGGGCTGAAGCTTTCTTT. This codes for CASSSGGRAEAFF.

This clone was recorded once. The chain is built from TRBV7-2 and TRBJ2-3; TRBD2 aligns across 13 bases. The CDR3 runs to 18 residues. Unmatched junction bases numbered 9, after V lost 5 bases and J lost 1 base. From germline, CDR1 is SGHTA and CDR2 FQGNSA. CDR3 nucleotides: TGTGCCAGCAGCCCCTGGACTAGCGGGAGCTGGGGCACAGATACGCAGTATTTT. It translates to CASSPWTSGSWGTDTQYF.

The CDR3 is CASSSAVPTNYGYTF. CDR3 bases: TGTGCCAGCAGCAGCGCGGTCCCTACTAACTATGGCTACACCTTC. The rearrangement links TRBV7-2 to TRBJ1-2, with D uncertain. The CDR3 is 15 residues long. Trimming removed 5 bases from V and 0 bases from J, with 13 bases in between. CDR1 and CDR2 (germline): SGHTA, FQGNSA.

This clone was seen just once. J is TRBJ1-6 and V is TRBV27; D gene uncertain. This CDR3 contains 12 residues. The germline V gene has CDR1 MNHEY and CDR2 SMNVEV (reference sequence). V was cut by 3 bases and J by 7 bases, with 4 bases left in between. CDR3 in DNA: TGTGCCAGCAGTTTCCCGAATTCACCCCTCCACTTT. Translating it yields CASSFPNSPLHF.

This chain uses TRBV7-9 with TRBJ2-1; 8 bases line up with TRBD2. CDR3 length: 14 amino acids. The germline CDR1 and CDR2 sequences are SEHNR and FQNEAQ (reference sequence). V lost 2 bases and J lost 5; bases outside the gene matches: 2. The chain's CDR3 is CASSLSLADNEQFF. For the CDR3, the DNA is TGTGCCAGCAGCTTATCACTAGCGGACAATGAGCAGTTCTTC.

There are a few counts of this clone. V is TRBV4-2 and J is TRBJ1-1, with D maybe TRBD1 (6 bases). The V end lost 0 bases, the J end lost 6 bases, and 17 bases lay between the germline ends. Germline CDR1 reads LGHNA; CDR2 reads YNFKEQ. The CDR3 is 16 amino acids. The CDR3 protein is CASSQESTRGFSEAFF. CDR3 in DNA: TGTGCCAGCAGCCAAGAAAGTACCAGGGGATTCTCTGAAGCTTTCTTT.